This entry concerns a single TCR beta chain. Its antigen is undetermined. The junction and the germline gene differ at one end; a read error may be behind it. This record comes from a study of blood T cells in healthy people across ages. Study findings and constraints: The CMV status of each donor remained undetermined, and this could have confounded shifts in expanded clonotypes.

PCR was performed a second time for about 6 to 12 cycles using a sample-barcoded 5' primer and a J-beta primer mix. TCRdb fed the 5' RACE reads into MiXCR, producing one record per CDR3 protein. The sample records 750,000 to 1,000,000 distinct CDR3 sequences, around 29% being singletons. This sample also appeared in a second study, on T cells of mothers and their children. That publication notes: Second-PCR primer M1S introduced sample barcodes and 2-4 random nucleotides.

The sequence derives from a woman aged 40 to 49 in good health. The source material was blood.

The CDR3 spells CASSQAAGGSHNEQYF. CDR3 bases: TGCGCCAGCAGTCAAGCGGCGGGGGGCTCCCACAATGAGCAGTACTTC. V usage is TRBV4-1 and J usage is TRBJ2-7; 8 nucleotides line up with TRBD2. Germline values: CDR1 MGHRA, CDR2 YSYEKL. CDR3 size: 16 residues.